This T cell receptor (beta chain) was identified in a study of shared clonotypes between healthy human individuals. Study-wide context: Used for every donor were three CD4 naive, three CD4 memory, two CD8 naive and one CD8 memory plate.

Naive-designated CD8 cells lacked CD45RO, were positively enriched for CCR7, and omitted terminally differentiated effector memory CD45RA+ cells. The donors, all of them Caucasian adults, lived in Nashville, Tennessee. The CDR3 loop spans 15 amino acids. Per germline, CDR1 LGHNA and CDR2 YSLEER. Trimming cost V 0 bases and J 7 bases, with 13 bases left between them. Libraries were prepared by immunoSEQ multiplex PCR; TCRdb keeps only in-frame clonotypes and omits some of them. The sample contains some 2,100,000 clones, about 93% of which appear only once. J is TRBJ2-1 and V is TRBV4-3; a possible D gene is TRBD2 (5 bases). This receptor was identified in a man aged 18 to 30 in good health. Some clones in this sample may be carry-over from other donors' samples. The specimen was naive CD8+ T cells from PBMCs. CDR3 region: CASSQEVRRTNEQFF. CDR3 bases: TGCGCCAGCAGCCAAGAAGTGCGTCGGACTAATGAGCAGTTCTTC.